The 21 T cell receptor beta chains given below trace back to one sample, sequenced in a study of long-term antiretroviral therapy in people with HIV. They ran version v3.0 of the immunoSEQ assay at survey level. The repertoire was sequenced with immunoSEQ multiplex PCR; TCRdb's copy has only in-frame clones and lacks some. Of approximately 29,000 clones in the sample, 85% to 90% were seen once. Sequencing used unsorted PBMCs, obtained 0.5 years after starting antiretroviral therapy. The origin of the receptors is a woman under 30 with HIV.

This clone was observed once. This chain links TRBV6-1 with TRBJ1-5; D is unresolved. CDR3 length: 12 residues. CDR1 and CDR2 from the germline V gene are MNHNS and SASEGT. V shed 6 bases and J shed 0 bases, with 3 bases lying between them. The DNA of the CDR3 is TGTGCCAGCAGGGATAGCAATCAGCCCCAGCATTTT. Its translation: CASRDSNQPQHF.

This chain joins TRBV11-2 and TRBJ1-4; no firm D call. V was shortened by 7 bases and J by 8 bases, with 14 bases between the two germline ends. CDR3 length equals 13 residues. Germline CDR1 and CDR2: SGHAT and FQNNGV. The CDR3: CASNLRPQEKLFF. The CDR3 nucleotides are TGTGCCAGCAACTTGCGACCTCAAGAAAAACTGTTTTTT.

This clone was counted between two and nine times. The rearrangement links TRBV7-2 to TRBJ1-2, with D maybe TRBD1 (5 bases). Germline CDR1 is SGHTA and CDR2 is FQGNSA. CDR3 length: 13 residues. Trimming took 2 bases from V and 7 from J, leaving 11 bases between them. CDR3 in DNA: TGTGCCAGCAGCTTAACCGCCCAGGGTGGCTACACCTTC. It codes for CASSLTAQGGYTF. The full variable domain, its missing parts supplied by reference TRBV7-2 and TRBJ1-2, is GAGVSQSPSNKVTEKGKDVELRCDPISGHTALYWYRQSLGQGLEFLIYFQGNSAPDKSGLPSDRFSAERTGGSVSTLTIQRTQQEDSAVYLCASSLTAQGGYTFGSGTRLTVV.

The CDR3 reads CASSIQGGLQHF. The CDR3, as DNA: TGTGCCAGCAGCATACAAGGGGGTCTCCAGCATTTT. This rearrangement joins TRBV5-6 to TRBJ1-5; possible D gene TRBD1, 6 bases. Germline V CDR1 and CDR2: SGHDT, YYEEEE. Trimming shortened V by 4 bases and J by 12 bases, and 14 bases separated the two germline ends. The CDR3 has 12 amino acids.

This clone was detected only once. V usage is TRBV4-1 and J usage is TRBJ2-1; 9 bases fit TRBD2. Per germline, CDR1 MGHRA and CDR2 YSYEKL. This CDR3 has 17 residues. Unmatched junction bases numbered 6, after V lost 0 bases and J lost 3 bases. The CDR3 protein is CASSQELGTSSYNEQFF. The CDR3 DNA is TGCGCCAGCAGCCAAGAATTGGGGACTAGCAGCTACAATGAGCAGTTCTTC.

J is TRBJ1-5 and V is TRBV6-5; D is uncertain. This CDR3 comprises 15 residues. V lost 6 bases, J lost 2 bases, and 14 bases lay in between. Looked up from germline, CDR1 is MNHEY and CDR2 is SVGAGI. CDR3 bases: TGTGCCAGCAGCGCCGGACGGGGAGGCAATCAGCCCCAGCATTTT. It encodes CASSAGRGGNQPQHF.

The CDR3 loop reads CATIPPGAGAQYF. The CDR3 DNA reads as TGTGCCACCATACCCCCGGGGGCGGGGGCCCAGTACTTC. The chain recombines TRBV6-5 with TRBJ2-5; possible D gene TRBD2, 7 bases. The V end lost 10 bases, the J end lost 9 bases, and 21 bases lay between the germline ends. Germline CDR1 and CDR2: MNHEY and SVGAGI. This CDR3 region has 13 residues.

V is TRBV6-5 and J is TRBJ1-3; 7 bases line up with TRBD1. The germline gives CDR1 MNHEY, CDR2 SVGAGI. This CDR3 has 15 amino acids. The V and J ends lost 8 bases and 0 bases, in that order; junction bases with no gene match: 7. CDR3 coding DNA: TGTGCCAGCGAAGGGACAGCCTTCTCTGGAAACACCATATATTTT. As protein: CASEGTAFSGNTIYF.

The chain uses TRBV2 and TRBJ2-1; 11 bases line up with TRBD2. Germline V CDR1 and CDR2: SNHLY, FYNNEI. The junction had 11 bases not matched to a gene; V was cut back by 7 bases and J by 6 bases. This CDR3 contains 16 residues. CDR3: CASIYSGTSGLNEQFF. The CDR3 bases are TGTGCCAGCATATATAGTGGGACTAGCGGCCTCAATGAGCAGTTCTTC.

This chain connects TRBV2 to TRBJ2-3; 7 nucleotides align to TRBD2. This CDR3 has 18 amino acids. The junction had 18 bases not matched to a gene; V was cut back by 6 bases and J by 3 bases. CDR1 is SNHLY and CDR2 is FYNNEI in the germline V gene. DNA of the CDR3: TGTGCCAGCAGCGATCCTCAGCCAAGCGGGGTCATAACAGATACGCAGTATTTT. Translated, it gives CASSDPQPSGVITDTQYF.

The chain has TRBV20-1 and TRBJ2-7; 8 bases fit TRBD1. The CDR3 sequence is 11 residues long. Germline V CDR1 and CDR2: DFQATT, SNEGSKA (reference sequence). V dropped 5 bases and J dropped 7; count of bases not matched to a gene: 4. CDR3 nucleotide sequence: TGCAGTGCTGGCAGGGGGCGGGAGCAGTACTTC. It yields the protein CSAGRGREQYF.

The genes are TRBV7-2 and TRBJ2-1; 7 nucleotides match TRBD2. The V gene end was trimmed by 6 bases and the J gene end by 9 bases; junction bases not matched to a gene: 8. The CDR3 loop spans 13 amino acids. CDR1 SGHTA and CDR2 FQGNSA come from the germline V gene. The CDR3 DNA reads TGTGCCAGCAGGGACCGAGCGGGAAGTGAGCAGTTCTTC. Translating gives CASRDRAGSEQFF.

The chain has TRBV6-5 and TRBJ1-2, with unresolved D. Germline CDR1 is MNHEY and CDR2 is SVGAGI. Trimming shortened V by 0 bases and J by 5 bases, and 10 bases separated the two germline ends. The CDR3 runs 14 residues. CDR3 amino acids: CASSYSEGNYGYTF. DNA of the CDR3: TGTGCCAGCAGTTACTCGGAAGGGAATTATGGCTACACCTTC.

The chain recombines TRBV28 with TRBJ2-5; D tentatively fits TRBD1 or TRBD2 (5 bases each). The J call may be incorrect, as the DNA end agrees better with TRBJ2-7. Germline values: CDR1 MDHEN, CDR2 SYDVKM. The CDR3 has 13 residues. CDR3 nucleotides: TGTGCCAGCAGACCGGGACCTCAGCGCGAGCAGTACTTC. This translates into CASRPGPQREQYF.

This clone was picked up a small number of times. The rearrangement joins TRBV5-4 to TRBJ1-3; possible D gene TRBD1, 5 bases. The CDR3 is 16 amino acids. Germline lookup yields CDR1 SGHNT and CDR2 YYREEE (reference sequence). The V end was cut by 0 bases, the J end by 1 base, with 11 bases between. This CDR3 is CASSLAPAGSGNTIYF. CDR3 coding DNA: TGTGCCAGCAGCTTGGCTCCAGCAGGGTCTGGAAACACCATATATTTT.

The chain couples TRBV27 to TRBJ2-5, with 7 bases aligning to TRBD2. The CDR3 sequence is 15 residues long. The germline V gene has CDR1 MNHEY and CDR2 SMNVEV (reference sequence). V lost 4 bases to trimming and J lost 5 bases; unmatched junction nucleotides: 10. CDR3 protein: CASSSLAGVRETQYF. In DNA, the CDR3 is TGTGCCAGCAGTTCATTAGCGGGTGTCCGGGAGACCCAGTACTTC.

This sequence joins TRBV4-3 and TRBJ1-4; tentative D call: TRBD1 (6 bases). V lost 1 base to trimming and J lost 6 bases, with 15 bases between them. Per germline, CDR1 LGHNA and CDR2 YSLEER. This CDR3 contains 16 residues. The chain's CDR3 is CASSQGTGIIDEKLFF. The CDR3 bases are TGCGCCAGCAGCCAAGGCACAGGGATTATCGATGAAAAACTGTTTTTT.

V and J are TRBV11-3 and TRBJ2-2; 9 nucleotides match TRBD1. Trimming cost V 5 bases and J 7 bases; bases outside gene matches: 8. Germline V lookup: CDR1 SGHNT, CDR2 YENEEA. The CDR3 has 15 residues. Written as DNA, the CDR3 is TGTGCCAGCAGCACCCGGACAGGGGCCAGCGGGGAGCTGTTTTTT. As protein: CASSTRTGASGELFF. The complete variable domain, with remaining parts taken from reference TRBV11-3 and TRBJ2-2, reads EAGVVQSPRYKIIEKKQPVAFWCNPISGHNTLYWYLQNLGQGPELLIRYENEEAVDDSQLPKDRFSAERLKGVDSTLKIQPAELGDSAVYLCASSTRTGASGELFFGEGSRLTVL.

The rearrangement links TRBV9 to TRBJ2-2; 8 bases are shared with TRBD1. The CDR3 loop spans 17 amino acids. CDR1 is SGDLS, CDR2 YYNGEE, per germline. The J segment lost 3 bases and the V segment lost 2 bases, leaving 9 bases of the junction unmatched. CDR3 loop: CASSVLAGGTDTGELFF. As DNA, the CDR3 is TGTGCCAGCAGCGTTTTAGCAGGGGGCACGGACACCGGGGAGCTGTTTTTT. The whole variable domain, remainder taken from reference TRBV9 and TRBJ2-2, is DSGVTQTPKHLITATGQRVTLRCSPRSGDLSVYWYQQSLDQGLQFLIQYYNGEERAKGNILERFSAQQFPDLHSELNLSSLELGDSALYFCASSVLAGGTDTGELFFGEGSRLTVL.

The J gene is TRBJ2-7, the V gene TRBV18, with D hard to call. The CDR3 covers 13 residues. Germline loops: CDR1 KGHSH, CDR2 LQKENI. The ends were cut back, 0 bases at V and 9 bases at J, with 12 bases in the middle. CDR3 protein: CASSPPSLRGQYF. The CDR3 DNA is TGTGCCAGCTCACCACCCTCACTACGAGGGCAGTACTTC.

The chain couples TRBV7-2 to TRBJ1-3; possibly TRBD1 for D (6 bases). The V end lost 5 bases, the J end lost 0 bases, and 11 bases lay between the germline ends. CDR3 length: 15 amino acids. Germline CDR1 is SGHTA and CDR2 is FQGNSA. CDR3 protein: CASSPQTGSGNTIYF. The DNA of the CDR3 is TGTGCCAGCAGCCCCCAGACAGGCTCTGGAAACACCATATATTTT.